These 28 T cell receptor beta chains were sequenced from one sample in a study of T cells in Graves' hyperthyroidism and ophthalmopathy. TCR beta CDR3 regions were amplified from RNA. HTBI primers drove first-round RT-PCR of the TCR CDR3. TCRdb reprocessed the multiplex PCR reads with MiXCR, giving one entry per CDR3 protein. In the table there are about 710,000 distinct CDR3 sequences, 16% of which are singletons. The specimen was blood. These receptors were obtained from a man aged 18 to 35 with Graves' hyperthyroidism.

This clonotype was observed many times. DNA of the CDR3: TGTGCCAGCAGCCCGGTAGCGGGATCCTACAATGAGCAGTTCTTC. It codes for CASSPVAGSYNEQFF. The chain links TRBV7-2 to TRBJ2-1; TRBD2 matches 8 bases. V was clipped by 5 bases and J by 1 base; unmatched bases: 4. The CDR3 is 15 residues long. CDR1 and CDR2 from the germline V gene are SGHTA and FQGNSA.

The rearrangement links TRBV12-3 or TRBV12-4 to TRBJ1-3, with 7 nucleotides matching TRBD1. With V trimmed by 5 bases and J by 1 base, 2 bases remained unmatched. The CDR3 runs to 14 residues. In nucleotides, the CDR3 is TGTGCCAGCAGTGACAGGGCTTCTGGAAACACCATATATTTT. Translating gives CASSDRASGNTIYF.

The chain joins TRBV3-1 to TRBJ2-3; perhaps TRBD2 as D (6 bases). V dropped 3 bases and J dropped 2 bases, with 24 bases sitting between them. CDR3 length: 19 amino acids. Germline V gives CDR1 LGHDT, CDR2 YNNKEL (reference sequence). The CDR3 sequence: CASSHETLRGGSFTDTQYF. The CDR3 nucleotides read TGTGCCAGCAGCCACGAAACTCTAAGGGGAGGTTCATTCACAGATACGCAGTATTTT.

This clonotype was seen only a few times. The chain employs TRBV5-6 and TRBJ2-1; 8 bases line up with TRBD2. V lost 4 bases, J lost 5 bases, and 14 bases stayed unmatched. CDR1 and CDR2 (germline): SGHDT, YYEEEE. The CDR3 length is 17 residues. The CDR3 DNA reads TGTGCCAGCAGCCCGGATCAAGCGGGAGTTTGGGACAATGAGCAGTTCTTC. Its protein product is CASSPDQAGVWDNEQFF. Variable domain in full (rest from reference TRBV5-6 and TRBJ2-1): DAGVTQSPTHLIKTRGQQVTLRCSPKSGHDTVSWYQQALGQGPQFIFQYYEEEERQRGNFPDRFSGHQFPNYSSELNVNALLLGDSALYLCASSPDQAGVWDNEQFFGPGTRLTVL.

The chain carries TRBV7-9 and TRBJ2-1, with TRBD2 identical over 8 bases. In germline, CDR1 is SEHNR, CDR2 FQNEAQ (reference sequence). With V trimmed by 6 bases and J by 0 bases, 19 bases remained unmatched. The CDR3 is 20 residues long. The CDR3 here is CASSPGGGSGKLSSYNEQFF. Written as DNA, the CDR3 is TGTGCCAGCAGTCCCGGGGGGGGGTCCGGTAAATTAAGCTCCTACAATGAGCAGTTCTTC.

The chain joins TRBV15 to TRBJ1-2; the D gene is possibly TRBD1 (5 bases). Trimming left V 0 bases short and J 3 bases short, with 8 bases between. Looked up from germline, CDR1 is LNHNV and CDR2 is YYDKDF (reference sequence). The CDR3 runs to 14 residues. The CDR3 loop is CATSRDQGDYGYTF. The CDR3 DNA follows: TGTGCCACCAGCAGAGATCAGGGAGACTATGGCTACACCTTC. Supplemented by reference TRBV15 and TRBJ1-2, the full variable domain reads DAMVIQNPRYQVTQFGKPVTLSCSQTLNHNVMYWYQQKSSQAPKLLFHYYDKDFNNEADTPDNFQSRRPNTSFCFLDIRSPGLGDTAMYLCATSRDQGDYGYTFGSGTRLTVV.

This clonotype was observed at least ten times. CDR3 nucleotide sequence: TGCAGCGTTTGGTCCCGGGACGGGGGGTACAATGAGCAGTTCTTC. Encoded protein: CSVWSRDGGYNEQFF. This chain joins TRBV29-1 and TRBJ2-1, with 7 bases that match TRBD2. The CDR3 totals 15 residues. Germline CDR1 is SQVTM and CDR2 is ANQGSEA. Losses at the gene ends were 5 bases for V and 4 bases for J; bases not matched to a gene: 11.

This clonotype was recorded many times. The V call is TRBV7-9, the J call TRBJ1-2; TRBD1 agrees at 8 bases. V shed 5 bases and J 4 bases; nucleotides not matched to a gene: 6. The V gene's germline CDR1 is SEHNR and CDR2 FQNEAQ (reference sequence). This CDR3 comprises 14 residues. This chain's CDR3 is CASSLGQGPYGYTF. The CDR3 nucleotides are TGTGCCAGCAGCCTTGGACAGGGCCCCTATGGCTACACCTTC.

V is TRBV6-1 and J is TRBJ1-4; a possible D gene is TRBD1 (6 bases). Germline assignment: CDR1 MNHNS and CDR2 SASEGT. The V and J ends lost 6 bases and 4 bases respectively, with 12 bases between them. This CDR3 spans 14 amino acids. CDR3 region: CASRAGHNNEKLFF. CDR3 DNA sequence: TGTGCCAGCAGGGCGGGACATAATAATGAAAAACTGTTTTTT.

Comment on this clonotype: A much more abundant neighbour one base away suggests this may be a read error. The chain has TRBV12-3 or TRBV12-4 and TRBJ2-7; D possibly uses TRBD1 or TRBD2 (5 bases each). This CDR3 has 14 residues. DNA of the CDR3: TGTGTCAGCAGTACCACCCTTGGGGACGACGAGCAGTACTTC. Translated: CVSSTTLGDDEQYF.

This clonotype came up many times. The chain is built from TRBV12-3 or TRBV12-4 and TRBJ1-2; D possibly corresponds to TRBD1 (6 bases). The CDR3 sequence is 16 residues long. V was clipped by 3 bases and J by 8 bases, with 22 bases between them. The CDR3 DNA reads TGTGCCAGCAGTTTGTCAGGGACACAGAGTCGTATGGGCTACACCTTC. It specifies CASSLSGTQSRMGYTF.

At least ten counts were recorded for this clonotype. The rearrangement links TRBV29-1 to TRBJ1-1, with D possibly TRBD1 on 6 matching bases. Trimming shortened V by 4 bases and J by 0 bases, and 15 bases separated the two germline ends. Per germline, CDR1 SQVTM and CDR2 ANQGSEA. The CDR3 has 15 amino acids. The CDR3 region is CSVAEGHLMNTEAFF. DNA of the CDR3: TGCAGCGTTGCCGAGGGACATCTCATGAACACTGAAGCTTTCTTT. Drawing the rest from reference TRBV29-1 and TRBJ1-1, the complete variable domain is SAVISQKPSRDICQRGTSLTIQCQVDSQVTMMFWYRQQPGQSLTLIATANQGSEATYESGFVIDKFPISRPNLTFSTLTVSNMSPEDSSIYLCSVAEGHLMNTEAFFGQGTRLTVV.

This clonotype was found a few times. This may be a read error, as it is one base from a much larger clone. The chain carries TRBV28 and TRBJ2-5; D is tentatively TRBD1 or TRBD2 (5 bases each). This CDR3 comprises 15 residues. Germline loops: CDR1 MDHEN, CDR2 SYDVKM. The CDR3 coding sequence is TGTGCCAGCAGTCCCGCCGGGACCGTCCCAGAGACCCGGTACTTC. This encodes CASSPAGTVPETRYF.

The chain carries TRBV29-1 and TRBJ2-7; D unclear. Per germline, CDR1 SQVTM and CDR2 ANQGSEA. Trimming shortened V by 2 bases and J by 2 bases, and 7 bases separated the two germline ends. The CDR3 extends over 12 amino acids. CDR3 DNA: TGCAGCGTTGAAAGCTCGACCTACGAGCAGTACTTC. Protein sequence: CSVESSTYEQYF.

The table lists this clonotype with many counts. The rearrangement uses TRBV2 and TRBJ2-1; tentatively, D is TRBD1 (6 bases). Looked up from germline, CDR1 is SNHLY and CDR2 is FYNNEI. V lost 7 bases and J lost 2, with 15 bases in between. The CDR3 runs to 15 residues. CDR3 sequence: CASTSGTLTYNEQFF. The CDR3 DNA is TGTGCCAGCACCTCCGGGACACTCACCTACAATGAGCAGTTCTTC.

This clonotype has only a few counts. The V gene is TRBV6-4, the J gene TRBJ1-5, with TRBD1 as a possible D gene (5 bases). Per germline, CDR1 MRHNA and CDR2 SNTAGT. Trimming removed 6 bases at V and 5 bases at J, with 14 bases between. The CDR3 loop spans 14 amino acids. Here the CDR3 reads CASSEVWGYQPQHF. The CDR3 nucleotides read TGTGCCAGCAGCGAGGTTTGGGGGTATCAGCCCCAGCATTTT.

There are a few counts of this clonotype. The V and J genes are TRBV4-3 and TRBJ1-1; 9 positions agree with TRBD1. This CDR3 is built from 18 residues. The J segment lost 3 bases and the V segment lost 0 bases, leaving 11 bases of the junction unmatched. Germline lookup yields CDR1 LGHNA and CDR2 YSLEER. CDR3 sequence: CASSQDSGQGMVDTEAFF. In nucleotides, the CDR3 is TGCGCCAGCAGCCAAGATAGCGGACAGGGGATGGTCGACACTGAAGCTTTCTTT.

The chain has TRBV11-2 and TRBJ1-4; no reliable D call. This CDR3 is built from 14 residues. Germline CDR1 reads SGHAT; CDR2 reads FQNNGV. V dropped 2 bases and J dropped 3 bases, with 7 bases sitting between them. The CDR3 DNA follows: TGTGCCAGCAGCTTATTATCTGCTAATGAAAAACTGTTTTTT. Amino acids: CASSLLSANEKLFF.

This clonotype was detected many times. The chain links TRBV29-1 to TRBJ1-1; D is possibly TRBD1 (5 bases). The CDR3 consists of 14 residues. Trimming left V 7 bases short and J 8 bases short, with 23 bases between. Germline V gene sequence: CDR1 SQVTM, CDR2 ANQGSEA. CDR3 in amino acids: CSARAAGDPLEAFF. The CDR3 DNA reads as TGCAGCGCCAGAGCGGCGGGGGACCCCCTCGAAGCTTTCTTT.

V is TRBV3-1 and J is TRBJ1-2; no clear D gene. Germline V gene data show CDR1 as LGHDT and CDR2 as YNNKEL (reference sequence). The V gene lost 7 bases and the J gene lost 4 bases, with 16 bases spanning the gap. The CDR3 sequence is 14 residues long. The CDR3 nucleotides read TGTGCCAGCAACACGCTGGGGTCTGGCTATGGCTACACCTTC. This codes for CASNTLGSGYGYTF.

The chain carries TRBV6-1 and TRBJ2-1; TRBD2 aligns across 11 bases. The length of the CDR3 is 16 residues. Germline V gene sequence: CDR1 MNHNS, CDR2 SASEGT. V lost 5 bases, J lost 5 bases, and 8 bases stayed unmatched. CDR3 nucleotides: TGTGCCAGCAGTAACGCGGGGACTAGCGGTAACAATGAGCAGTTCTTC. It codes for CASSNAGTSGNNEQFF.

This chain uses TRBV6-1 with TRBJ1-1; 8 nucleotides align to TRBD1. This CDR3 is built from 14 residues. CDR1 and CDR2 from the germline V gene are MNHNS and SASEGT. Losses at the gene ends were 7 bases for V and 4 bases for J; bases not matched to a gene: 8. For the CDR3, the DNA is TGTGCCAGCACCAAACGGACAGGGACCACTGAAGCTTTCTTT. This codes for CASTKRTGTTEAFF.

Worth noting for this clonotype: Being one base from a much bigger clone, this may be a read error. V and J are TRBV12-3 or TRBV12-4 and TRBJ2-5; D perhaps matches TRBD1 (5 bases). This CDR3 comprises 14 residues. The V gene lost 3 bases and the J gene lost 4 bases, with 12 bases spanning the gap. The CDR3 DNA is TGTGCCAGCAGTTTTAGGGGTAGGGCAGAGACCCAGTACTTC. Translating gives CASSFRGRAETQYF.

There are many counts of this clonotype. This chain joins TRBV28 and TRBJ2-2; D ambiguous. There are 14 residues in the CDR3. Germline V gives CDR1 MDHEN, CDR2 SYDVKM. The germline V and J ends were trimmed by 2 bases and 3 bases, with 7 bases remaining between them. CDR3 nucleotides: TGTGCCAGCAGTTTAAAGCCCTACACCGGGGAGCTGTTTTTT. This sequence encodes CASSLKPYTGELFF.

This clonotype was detected only a few times. The chain carries TRBV11-1 and TRBJ2-4, with D hard to call. This CDR3 has 18 amino acids. Germline CDR1 is SGHAT and CDR2 is FQDESV (reference sequence). With 5 bases removed from V and 0 bases from J, the gap between germline ends came to 20 bases. CDR3: CASSLRLLRTIAKNIQYF. The CDR3 nucleotides are TGTGCCAGCAGCCTCAGGCTGCTGCGGACGATAGCCAAAAACATTCAGTACTTC.

Many counts were recorded for this clonotype. The gene calls are TRBV20-1 and TRBJ2-7; a weak D match, TRBD2 (5 bases). Germline CDR1 is DFQATT and CDR2 is SNEGSKA (reference sequence). There are 15 residues in the CDR3. V lost 0 bases, J lost 0 bases, and 12 bases lay in between. The CDR3 is CSAREGIGVSYEQYF. The CDR3 DNA is TGCAGTGCTAGAGAGGGGATCGGGGTCTCCTACGAGCAGTACTTC.

This chain joins TRBV7-9 and TRBJ2-2, with D perhaps TRBD1 (6 bases). Germline assignment: CDR1 SEHNR and CDR2 FQNEAQ (reference sequence). The CDR3 covers 17 residues. The V end lost 6 bases, the J end lost 3 bases, and 20 bases lay between the germline ends. CDR3 in amino acids: CASSLVRGLRYTGELFF. CDR3 nucleotides: TGTGCCAGCAGTCTCGTCAGGGGCCTAAGGTACACCGGGGAGCTGTTTTTT. The variable domain in full, with the rest retrieved from reference TRBV7-9 and TRBJ2-2, is DTGVSQNPRHKITKRGQNVTFRCDPISEHNRLYWYRQTLGQGPEFLTYFQNEAQLEKSRLLSDRFSAERPKGSFSTLEIQRTEQGDSAMYLCASSLVRGLRYTGELFFGEGSRLTVL.

This clonotype was detected many times. This chain uses TRBV2 with TRBJ1-1; the D gene is possibly TRBD1 (5 bases). The CDR3 totals 12 residues. Germline V gene lookup returns CDR1 SNHLY and CDR2 FYNNEI. Trimming took off 6 bases at V and 1 base at J, with 6 bases between the two ends. The CDR3 protein is CASRGTNTEAFF. DNA of the CDR3: TGTGCCAGCAGAGGGACGAACACTGAAGCTTTCTTT.